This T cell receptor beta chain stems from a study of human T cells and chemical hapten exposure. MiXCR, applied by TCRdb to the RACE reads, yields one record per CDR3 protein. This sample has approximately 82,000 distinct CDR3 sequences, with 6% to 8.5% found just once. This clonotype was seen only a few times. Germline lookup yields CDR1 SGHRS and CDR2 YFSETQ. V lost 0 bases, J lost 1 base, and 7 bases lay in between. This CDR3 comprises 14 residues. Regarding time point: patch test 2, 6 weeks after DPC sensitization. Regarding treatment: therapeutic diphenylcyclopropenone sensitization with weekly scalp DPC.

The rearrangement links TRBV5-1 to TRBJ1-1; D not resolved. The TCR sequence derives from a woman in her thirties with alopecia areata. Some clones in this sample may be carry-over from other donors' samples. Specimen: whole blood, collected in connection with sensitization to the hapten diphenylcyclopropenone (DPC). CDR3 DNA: TGCGCCAGCAGCTTGGAGTCAGGGAACACTGAAGCTTTCTTT. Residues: CASSLESGNTEAFF.